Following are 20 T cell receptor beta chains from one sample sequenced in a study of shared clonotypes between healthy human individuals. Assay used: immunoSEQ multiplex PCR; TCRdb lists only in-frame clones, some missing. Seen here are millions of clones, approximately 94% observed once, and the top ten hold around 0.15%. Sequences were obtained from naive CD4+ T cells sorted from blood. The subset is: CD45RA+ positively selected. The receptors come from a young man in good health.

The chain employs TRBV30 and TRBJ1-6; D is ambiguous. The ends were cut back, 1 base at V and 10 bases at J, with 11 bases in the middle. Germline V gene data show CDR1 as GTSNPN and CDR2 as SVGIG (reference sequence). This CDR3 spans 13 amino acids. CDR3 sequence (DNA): TGTGCCTGGAGTGGGGAATGGAAATCACCCCTCCACTTT. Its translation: CAWSGEWKSPLHF.

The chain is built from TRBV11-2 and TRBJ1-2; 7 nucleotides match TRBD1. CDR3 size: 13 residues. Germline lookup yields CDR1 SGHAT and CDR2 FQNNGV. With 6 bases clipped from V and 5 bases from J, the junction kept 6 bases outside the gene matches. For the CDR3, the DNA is TGTGCCAGCAGTACTCCGGGACAGTATGGCTACACCTTC. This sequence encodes CASSTPGQYGYTF.

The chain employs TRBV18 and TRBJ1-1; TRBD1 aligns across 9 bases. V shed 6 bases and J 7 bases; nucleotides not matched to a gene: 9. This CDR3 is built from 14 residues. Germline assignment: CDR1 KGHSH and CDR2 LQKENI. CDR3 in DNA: TGTGCCAGCTCCCAGGGACAGGGAGGGGGTGAAGCTTTCTTT. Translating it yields CASSQGQGGGEAFF.

This CDR3 reads CAWSGGQAQETQYF. The CDR3 DNA is TGTGCCTGGAGTGGAGGACAGGCCCAAGAGACCCAGTACTTC. This chain connects TRBV30 to TRBJ2-5, with 7 bases fitting TRBD1. The CDR3 consists of 14 residues. Germline-derived CDR1 and CDR2 are GTSNPN and SVGIG (reference sequence). V lost 1 base to trimming and J lost 1 base; unmatched junction nucleotides: 3.

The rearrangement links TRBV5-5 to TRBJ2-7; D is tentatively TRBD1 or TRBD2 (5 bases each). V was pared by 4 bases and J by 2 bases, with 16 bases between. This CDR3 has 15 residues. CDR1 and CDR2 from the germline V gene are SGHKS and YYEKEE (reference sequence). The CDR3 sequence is CASSPLPGTTYEQYF. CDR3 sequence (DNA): TGTGCCAGCAGCCCCCTCCCCGGGACGACCTACGAGCAGTACTTC. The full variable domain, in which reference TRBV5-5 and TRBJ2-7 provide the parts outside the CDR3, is DAGVTQSPTHLIKTRGQQVTLRCSPISGHKSVSWYQQVLGQGPQFIFQYYEKEERGRGNFPDRFSARQFPNYSSELNVNALLLGDSALYLCASSPLPGTTYEQYFGPGTRLTVT.

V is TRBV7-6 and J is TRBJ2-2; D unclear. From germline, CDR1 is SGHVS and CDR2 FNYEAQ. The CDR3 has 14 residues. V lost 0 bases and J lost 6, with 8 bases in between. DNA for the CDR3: TGTGCCAGCAGCTTAGCATTTGGCGCCGGGGAGCTGTTTTTT. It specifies CASSLAFGAGELFF. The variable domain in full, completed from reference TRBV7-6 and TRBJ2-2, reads GAGVSQSPRYKVTKRGQDVALRCDPISGHVSLYWYRQALGQGPEFLTYFNYEAQQDKSGLPNDRFSAERPEGSISTLTIQRTEQRDSAMYRCASSLAFGAGELFFGEGSRLTVL.

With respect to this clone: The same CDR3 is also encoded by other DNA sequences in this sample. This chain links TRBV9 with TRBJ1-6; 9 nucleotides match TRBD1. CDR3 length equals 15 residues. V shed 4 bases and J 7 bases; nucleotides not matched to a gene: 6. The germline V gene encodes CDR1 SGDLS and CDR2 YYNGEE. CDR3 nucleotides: TGTGCCAGCAGCCCCCGGGACAGGGCGAATTCACCCCTCCACTTT. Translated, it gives CASSPRDRANSPLHF.

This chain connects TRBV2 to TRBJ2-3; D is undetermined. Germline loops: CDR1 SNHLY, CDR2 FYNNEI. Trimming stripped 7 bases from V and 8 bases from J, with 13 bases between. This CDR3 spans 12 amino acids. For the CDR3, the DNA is TGTGCCAGCACCTCGTCCCATAGTACGCAGTATTTT. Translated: CASTSSHSTQYF. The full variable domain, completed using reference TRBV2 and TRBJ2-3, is EPEVTQTPSHQVTQMGQEVILRCVPISNHLYFYWYRQILGQKVEFLVSFYNNEISEKSEIFDDQFSVERPDGSNFTLKIRSTKLEDSAMYFCASTSSHSTQYFGPGTRLTVL.

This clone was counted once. CDR3 amino acids: CASSSGTNLYEQYF. The CDR3 DNA reads as TGTGCCAGCAGTTCAGGGACGAACCTATACGAGCAGTACTTC. V and J are TRBV27 and TRBJ2-7; tentatively, D is TRBD1 or TRBD2 (5 bases each). Trimming removed 4 bases from V and 4 bases from J, with 14 bases in between. Germline V gives CDR1 MNHEY, CDR2 SMNVEV (reference sequence). This CDR3 contains 14 residues.

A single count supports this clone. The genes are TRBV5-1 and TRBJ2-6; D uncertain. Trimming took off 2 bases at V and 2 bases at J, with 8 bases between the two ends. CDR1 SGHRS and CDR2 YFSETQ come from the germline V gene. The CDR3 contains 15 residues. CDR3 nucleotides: TGCGCCAGCAGCTTAAACCCGACTGGGGCCAACGTCCTGACTTTC. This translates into CASSLNPTGANVLTF.

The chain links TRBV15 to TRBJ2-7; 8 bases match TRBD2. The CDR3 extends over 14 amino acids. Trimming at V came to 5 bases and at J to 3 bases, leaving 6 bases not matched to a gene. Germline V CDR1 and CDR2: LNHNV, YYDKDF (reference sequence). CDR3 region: CATSRAGAGYEQYF. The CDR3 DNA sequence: TGTGCCACCAGCCGAGCGGGAGCTGGCTACGAGCAGTACTTC. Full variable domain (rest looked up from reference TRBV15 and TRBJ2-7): DAMVIQNPRYQVTQFGKPVTLSCSQTLNHNVMYWYQQKSSQAPKLLFHYYDKDFNNEADTPDNFQSRRPNTSFCFLDIRSPGLGDTAMYLCATSRAGAGYEQYFGPGTRLTVT.

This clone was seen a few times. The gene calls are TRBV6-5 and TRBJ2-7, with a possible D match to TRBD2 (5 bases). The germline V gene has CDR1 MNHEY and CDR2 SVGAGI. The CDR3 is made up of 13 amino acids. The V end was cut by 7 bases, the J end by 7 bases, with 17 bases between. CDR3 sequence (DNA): TGTGCCAGCACGGCGGGTCATACGGGAGAGCAGTACTTC. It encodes CASTAGHTGEQYF.

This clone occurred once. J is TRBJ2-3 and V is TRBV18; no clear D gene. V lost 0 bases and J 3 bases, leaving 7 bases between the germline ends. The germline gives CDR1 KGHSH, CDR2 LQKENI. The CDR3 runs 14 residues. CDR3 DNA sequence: TGTGCCAGCTCACCACCGGCCCATACAGATACGCAGTATTTT. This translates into CASSPPAHTDTQYF.

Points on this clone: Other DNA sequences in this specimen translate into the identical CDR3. The CDR3 region is CASSLGSTNEKLFF. Written as DNA, the CDR3 is TGCGCCAGCAGCTTGGGCAGTACTAATGAAAAACTGTTTTTT. The chain couples TRBV5-1 to TRBJ1-4, with D hard to call. The CDR3 length is 14 residues. CDR1 SGHRS and CDR2 YFSETQ come from the germline V gene. V was trimmed by 0 bases and J by 2 bases, leaving 5 bases between them.

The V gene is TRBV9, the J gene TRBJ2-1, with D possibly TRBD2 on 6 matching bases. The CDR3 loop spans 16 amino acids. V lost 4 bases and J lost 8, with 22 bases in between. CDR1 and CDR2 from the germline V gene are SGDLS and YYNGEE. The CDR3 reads CASSRRWNGSIDEQFF. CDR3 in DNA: TGTGCCAGCAGCCGAAGGTGGAACGGGAGTATCGATGAGCAGTTCTTC.

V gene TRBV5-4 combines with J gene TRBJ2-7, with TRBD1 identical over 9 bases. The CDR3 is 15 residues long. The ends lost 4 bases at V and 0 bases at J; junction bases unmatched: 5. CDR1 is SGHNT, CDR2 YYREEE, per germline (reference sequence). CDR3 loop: CASSQGQGSSYEQYF. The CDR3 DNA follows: TGTGCCAGCAGCCAGGGACAGGGCAGCTCCTACGAGCAGTACTTC.

CDR3 DNA: TGTGCCAGCAGCACGGGTAGCAATCAGCCCCAGCATTTT. It yields the protein CASSTGSNQPQHF. V and J are TRBV7-2 and TRBJ1-5; no clear D gene. The V and J ends lost 5 bases and 0 bases respectively, with 5 bases between them. This CDR3 contains 13 residues. The V gene's germline CDR1 is SGHTA and CDR2 FQGNSA.

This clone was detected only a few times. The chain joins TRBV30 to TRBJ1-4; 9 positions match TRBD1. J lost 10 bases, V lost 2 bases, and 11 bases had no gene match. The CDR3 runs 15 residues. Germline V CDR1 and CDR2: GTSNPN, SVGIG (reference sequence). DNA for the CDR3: TGTGCCTGGAGTCCGGGACAGGGTGGCTTAGGAAAACTGTTTTTT. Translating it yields CAWSPGQGGLGKLFF.

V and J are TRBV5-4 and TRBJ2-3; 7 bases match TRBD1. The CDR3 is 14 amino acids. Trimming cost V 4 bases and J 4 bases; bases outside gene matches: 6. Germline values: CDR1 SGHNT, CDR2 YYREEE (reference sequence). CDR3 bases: TGTGCCAGCAGCATTAGACAGGGTCCAGATACGCAGTATTTT. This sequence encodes CASSIRQGPDTQYF.

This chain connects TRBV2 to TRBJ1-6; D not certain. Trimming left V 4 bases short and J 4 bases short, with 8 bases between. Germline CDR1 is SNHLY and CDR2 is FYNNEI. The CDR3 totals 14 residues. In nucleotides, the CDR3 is TGTGCCAGCAGTGTTACGAGATATAATTCACCCCTCCACTTT. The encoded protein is CASSVTRYNSPLHF.